The 20 T cell receptor beta chains listed next were all sequenced from one sample in a study of immune evolution from preneoplasia to lung adenocarcinoma. The table came from immunoSEQ multiplex PCR; TCRdb's copy has only in-frame clones and leaves some out. The data show thousands of clones, with 70% to 85% seen just once and 3.5% held by the top ten. Sequencing was carried out using FFPE adjacent normal lung tissue. The receptors shown here come from an elderly person with lung adenocarcinoma.

The chain's CDR3 is CSAAGLLYNEQFF. The CDR3 coding sequence is TGCAGCGCGGCGGGACTCCTATACAATGAGCAGTTCTTC. The V and J genes are TRBV29-1 and TRBJ2-1; a possible D gene is TRBD2 (6 bases). The CDR3 is 13 residues long. CDR1 and CDR2 (germline): SQVTM, ANQGSEA. V dropped 7 bases and J dropped 4 bases, with 14 bases sitting between them.

This chain joins TRBV7-9 and TRBJ1-1; D is uncertain. Per the germline V gene, CDR1 is SEHNR and CDR2 is FQNEAQ (reference sequence). Trimming cost V 4 bases and J 7 bases, with 13 bases left between them. The length of the CDR3 is 13 residues. Here the CDR3 reads CASSYLRGDEAFF. DNA of the CDR3: TGTGCCAGCAGCTACCTCCGGGGAGATGAAGCTTTCTTT. The entire variable domain, with the rest obtained from reference TRBV7-9 and TRBJ1-1, is as follows: DTGVSQNPRHKITKRGQNVTFRCDPISEHNRLYWYRQTLGQGPEFLTYFQNEAQLEKSRLLSDRFSAERPKGSFSTLEIQRTEQGDSAMYLCASSYLRGDEAFFGQGTRLTVV.

The V gene is TRBV10-3, the J gene TRBJ2-2, with 9 positions matching TRBD1. The V segment lost 10 bases and the J segment 6 bases; nucleotides outside the gene matches: 6. The CDR3 runs to 13 residues. Germline values: CDR1 ENHRY, CDR2 SYGVKD. CDR3 nucleotides: TGTGCCAGCAGGACAGGGGAGGCCGGGGAGCTGTTTTTT. It encodes CASRTGEAGELFF.

This clone was seen once. This sequence joins TRBV6-5 and TRBJ1-4, with D tentatively TRBD1 (5 bases). Per germline, CDR1 MNHEY and CDR2 SVGAGI. Trimming left V 6 bases short and J 8 bases short, with 19 bases between. CDR3 size: 15 residues. The CDR3 DNA reads TGTGCCAGCAGGAGTTACATCAGGGAAAGAGAAAAACTGTTTTTT. It specifies CASRSYIREREKLFF.

The gene calls are TRBV29-1 and TRBJ2-1; D not certain. This CDR3 is built from 13 residues. The germline CDR1 and CDR2 sequences are SQVTM and ANQGSEA. V was pared by 8 bases and J by 5 bases, with 16 bases between. CDR3 bases: TGCAGCTTTAGCCGAAACCCAGACAATGAGCAGTTCTTC. Amino acid sequence: CSFSRNPDNEQFF.

This chain joins TRBV19 and TRBJ1-5, with 10 nucleotides matching TRBD1. The CDR3 covers 14 residues. The V segment lost 5 bases and the J segment 7 bases; nucleotides outside the gene matches: 5. The germline CDR1 and CDR2 sequences are LNHDA and SQIVND (reference sequence). CDR3 sequence (DNA): TGTGCCAGTAGTGAGGGGACAGGGGTACAGCCCCAGCATTTT. Its translation is CASSEGTGVQPQHF.

This chain links TRBV7-4 with TRBJ1-2; 7 bases are a match to TRBD1. V dropped 2 bases and J dropped 8; count of bases not matched to a gene: 14. This CDR3 contains 16 residues. The germline gives CDR1 SGHVT, CDR2 SQSDAQ. The CDR3 sequence: CASSLREYRGRGGYTF. The DNA of the CDR3 is TGTGCCAGCAGCTTACGAGAATACAGGGGAAGGGGCGGCTACACCTTC. Together with reference TRBV7-4 and TRBJ1-2, the CDR3 gives the full variable domain: GAGVSQSPRYKVAKRGRDVALRCDSISGHVTLYWYRQTLGQGSEVLTYSQSDAQRDKSGRPSGRFSAERPERSVSTLKIQRTEQGDSAVYLCASSLREYRGRGGYTFGSGTRLTVV.

The chain has TRBV14 and TRBJ1-2; weak D call: TRBD1 (6 bases). Deletions cut 0 bases from V and 1 base from J, with 15 bases between. CDR1 SGHDN and CDR2 FVKESK come from the germline V gene. The CDR3 runs 17 residues. The CDR3 protein is CASSQDLFWGLNYGYTF. The CDR3 nucleotides are TGTGCCAGCAGCCAAGATCTCTTTTGGGGGCTTAACTATGGCTACACCTTC.

The V gene is TRBV5-3, the J gene TRBJ2-2; a weak D match, TRBD2 (5 bases). TRBV5-3 is assigned to the ORF class and has an uncertain function. Trimming pared 4 bases from V and 4 bases from J, leaving 14 bases between. This CDR3 has 15 amino acids. Here the CDR3 reads CARSPDSGGTGELFF. In DNA form, the CDR3 reads TGTGCCAGAAGCCCGGACTCCGGAGGCACCGGGGAGCTGTTTTTT.

The chain has TRBV18 and TRBJ2-7; the D gene could be TRBD1 or TRBD2 (6 bases each). This CDR3 comprises 13 residues. Trimming stripped 3 bases from V and 6 bases from J, with 12 bases between. Germline CDR1 and CDR2: KGHSH and LQKENI. DNA for the CDR3: TGTGCCAGCTCACCGCAACAGGGAGGCGAGCAGTACTTC. Its protein is CASSPQQGGEQYF. The whole variable domain, remainder taken from reference TRBV18 and TRBJ2-7, is NAGVMQNPRHLVRRRGQEARLRCSPMKGHSHVYWYRQLPEEGLKFMVYLQKENIIDESGMPKERFSAEFPKEGPSILRIQQVVRGDSAAYFCASSPQQGGEQYFGPGTRLTVT.

Only a few counts were recorded for this clone. The gene calls are TRBV6-5 and TRBJ2-7, with D perhaps assigned TRBD1 or TRBD2 (5 bases each). V gave up 4 bases and J gave up 7 bases, with 20 bases separating them. The CDR3 length is 15 residues. CDR1 is MNHEY and CDR2 is SVGAGI in the germline V gene. The CDR3 sequence is CASSSEFRGAGEQYF. The CDR3 DNA sequence: TGTGCCAGCAGTTCCGAATTCAGAGGGGCCGGGGAGCAGTACTTC.

This chain connects TRBV6-5 to TRBJ1-1; possible D gene TRBD1, 5 bases. Germline V gene sequence: CDR1 MNHEY, CDR2 SVGAGI. The length of the CDR3 is 15 residues. Trimming cost V 0 bases and J 5 bases, with 13 bases left between them. This chain's CDR3 is CASSYSVGVWTEAFF. In DNA form, the CDR3 reads TGTGCCAGCAGTTACTCAGTGGGGGTTTGGACTGAAGCTTTCTTT.

The CDR3 coding sequence is TGTGCCAGCAGCCGACGGGGGGAGGTCACTGAAGCTTTCTTT. Amino acids: CASSRRGEVTEAFF. This chain connects TRBV7-9 to TRBJ1-1, with D possibly TRBD1 on 5 matching bases. CDR1 is SEHNR, CDR2 FQNEAQ, per germline (reference sequence). V lost 5 bases to trimming and J lost 4 bases, with 14 bases between them. CDR3 length: 14 residues.

The chain has TRBV5-1 and TRBJ2-1, with D possibly matching TRBD1 (5 bases). Germline CDR1 is SGHRS and CDR2 is YFSETQ. Trimming removed 2 bases at V and 3 bases at J, with 12 bases between. This CDR3 is 15 amino acids long. CDR3 bases: TGCGCCAGCAGCTTCACCAGGGCGGACTACAATGAGCAGTTCTTC. Encoded protein: CASSFTRADYNEQFF.

The chain couples TRBV29-1 to TRBJ1-2; the D gene is possibly TRBD1 (5 bases). Germline CDR1 SQVTM, CDR2 ANQGSEA. V was clipped by 2 bases and J by 4 bases, with 14 bases between them. The CDR3 runs to 14 residues. The CDR3 spells CSVESPGRGYGYTF. CDR3 DNA: TGCAGCGTTGAATCACCAGGAAGGGGCTATGGCTACACCTTC.

The chain links TRBV7-2 to TRBJ1-1; the match to TRBD1 covers 9 bases. Germline values: CDR1 SGHTA, CDR2 FQGNSA. Trimming cost V 4 bases and J 4 bases; bases outside gene matches: 7. There are 15 residues in the CDR3. CDR3 nucleotides: TGTGCCAGCAGCTCCCCGGCGACAGGGGGCACTGAAGCTTTCTTT. Its translation: CASSSPATGGTEAFF.

This chain uses TRBV2 with TRBJ1-6; no clear D. This CDR3 comprises 14 residues. Germline lookup yields CDR1 SNHLY and CDR2 FYNNEI. V was clipped by 8 bases and J by 10 bases, with 18 bases between them. CDR3 bases: TGTGCCAGCCACCTTGGGTTTATGGGATCACCCCTCCACTTT. This codes for CASHLGFMGSPLHF. The variable domain in full, with the rest retrieved from reference TRBV2 and TRBJ1-6, is EPEVTQTPSHQVTQMGQEVILRCVPISNHLYFYWYRQILGQKVEFLVSFYNNEISEKSEIFDDQFSVERPDGSNFTLKIRSTKLEDSAMYFCASHLGFMGSPLHFGNGTRLTVT.

This clone was seen only a few times. The chain uses TRBV6-6 and TRBJ1-4, with D possibly TRBD1 on 5 matching bases. This CDR3 has 15 residues. In germline, CDR1 is MNHNY, CDR2 SVGAGI (reference sequence). Trimming took 6 bases from V and 4 from J, leaving 15 bases between them. The CDR3 DNA reads as TGTGCCAGCAGGCAGGGAGACATGATTAATGAAAAACTGTTTTTT. Translating it yields CASRQGDMINEKLFF.

This chain joins TRBV11-2 and TRBJ2-7; D call uncertain. The V gene lost 3 bases and the J gene lost 5 bases, with 11 bases spanning the gap. Per the germline V gene, CDR1 is SGHAT and CDR2 is FQNNGV. The CDR3 runs to 13 residues. The CDR3 loop is CASSFLWAHEQYF. For the CDR3, the DNA is TGTGCCAGCAGCTTTTTATGGGCGCACGAGCAGTACTTC.

The rearrangement links TRBV28 to TRBJ2-4, with TRBD1 identical over 7 bases. Germline CDR1 is MDHEN and CDR2 is SYDVKM. J lost 5 bases, V lost 6 bases, and 4 bases had no gene match. There are 13 residues in the CDR3. The CDR3 reads CASRPGTENIQYF. The CDR3 DNA sequence: TGTGCCAGCAGACCCGGGACAGAAAACATTCAGTACTTC.